What follows is one TCR beta chain and its context. The data were obtained in a study of shared clonotypes between healthy human individuals. Repertoires were generated with immunoSEQ multiplex PCR, while TCRdb's copy carries only in-frame clones and drops some. The sample consists of about 380,000 clones, 96% of them appearing once. Trimming removed 1 base at V and 2 bases at J, with 6 bases between. This CDR3 has 13 residues. The germline V gene encodes CDR1 SGHRS and CDR2 YFSETQ. The V and J genes are TRBV5-1 and TRBJ1-2, with D uncertain. This TCR was recovered from a man aged 30 to 45 in good health. The sample taken for sequencing was memory CD8+ T cells sorted from blood. Subset in this sample: CD45RO+ cells pooled with CCR7-negative TemRA cells. The chain's CDR3 is CASSLPSNYGYTF. The CDR3 DNA reads TGCGCCAGCAGCTTGCCGTCGAACTATGGCTACACCTTC. Combining the CDR3 with reference TRBV5-1 and TRBJ1-2 gives the whole variable domain KAGVTQTPRYLIKTRGQQVTLSCSPISGHRSVSWYQQTPGQGLQFLFEYFSETQRNKGNFPGRFSGRQFSNSRSEMNVSTLELGDSALYLCASSLPSNYGYTFGSGTRLTVV.